The 25 T cell receptor beta chains listed next were all sequenced from one sample in a study of shared clonotypes between healthy human individuals. Assay: immunoSEQ multiplex PCR; the TCRdb copy retains only in-frame clones and omits some. The table lists roughly 1,100,000 clones, about 76% of them singletons, with 1.4% in the top ten. Sequenced: memory CD4+ T cells sorted from blood. Stated subset: CD45RA-negative fraction. These receptors came from a man aged 18-30 years in good health.

This clone showed up just a few times. The chain recombines TRBV5-1 with TRBJ2-7; D unresolved. With 5 bases removed from V and 0 bases from J, the gap between germline ends came to 12 bases. Germline CDR1 is SGHRS and CDR2 is YFSETQ. The CDR3 totals 14 residues. The CDR3 nucleotides are TGCGCCAGCAGGGTAAGGGTCGACTCCTACGAGCAGTACTTC. Amino acid sequence: CASRVRVDSYEQYF. The whole variable domain, filled in from reference TRBV5-1 and TRBJ2-7, reads KAGVTQTPRYLIKTRGQQVTLSCSPISGHRSVSWYQQTPGQGLQFLFEYFSETQRNKGNFPGRFSGRQFSNSRSEMNVSTLELGDSALYLCASRVRVDSYEQYFGPGTRLTVT.

The CDR3 bases are TGCGCCAGCAACCTGGGGGGGGCGCAGGATGAGCAGTTCTTC. The encoded protein is CASNLGGAQDEQFF. V gene TRBV5-1 combines with J gene TRBJ2-1, with D possibly being TRBD2 (7 bases). This CDR3 spans 14 amino acids. Per germline, CDR1 SGHRS and CDR2 YFSETQ. V lost 6 bases to trimming and J lost 8 bases, with 18 bases between them. The full variable domain, rest sourced from reference TRBV5-1 and TRBJ2-1, is KAGVTQTPRYLIKTRGQQVTLSCSPISGHRSVSWYQQTPGQGLQFLFEYFSETQRNKGNFPGRFSGRQFSNSRSEMNVSTLELGDSALYLCASNLGGAQDEQFFGPGTRLTVL.

The sample holds many counts of this clone. The chain combines TRBV10-3 with TRBJ2-1; 9 bases fit TRBD2. The trim removed 4 bases at V and 7 bases at J, leaving 8 bases unmatched. This CDR3 comprises 15 residues. Germline loops: CDR1 ENHRY, CDR2 SYGVKD. The CDR3 protein is CAISAGSGSGNEQFF. CDR3 sequence (DNA): TGTGCCATCAGTGCGGGTAGCGGGAGTGGGAATGAGCAGTTCTTC.

The table lists this clone with many counts. The CDR3 nucleotides are TGTGCCAGCTCAGAGGCAGCTGAAGCTTTCTTT. This encodes CASSEAAEAFF. This sequence joins TRBV18 and TRBJ1-1; D is unclear. Germline V CDR1 and CDR2: KGHSH, LQKENI. V dropped 5 bases and J dropped 6 bases, with 7 bases sitting between them. This CDR3 contains 11 residues. Supplemented by reference TRBV18 and TRBJ1-1, the full variable domain reads NAGVMQNPRHLVRRRGQEARLRCSPMKGHSHVYWYRQLPEEGLKFMVYLQKENIIDESGMPKERFSAEFPKEGPSILRIQQVVRGDSAAYFCASSEAAEAFFGQGTRLTVV.

This chain links TRBV2 with TRBJ2-2; D unclear. The V gene lost 1 base and the J gene lost 5 bases, with 5 bases spanning the gap. The CDR3 has 13 amino acids. Germline V lookup: CDR1 SNHLY, CDR2 FYNNEI. The CDR3 region is CASSEGGTGELFF. Written as DNA, the CDR3 is TGTGCCAGCAGTGAAGGGGGTACCGGGGAGCTGTTTTTT.

The chain is built from TRBV18 and TRBJ1-3; 10 nucleotides line up with TRBD1. Losses at the gene ends were 0 bases for V and 7 bases for J; bases not matched to a gene: 3. Germline CDR1 KGHSH, CDR2 LQKENI. The CDR3 has 15 amino acids. CDR3 in amino acids: CASSPPGTGENTIYF. CDR3 DNA: TGTGCCAGCTCACCACCTGGGACAGGGGAGAACACCATATATTTT.

A note on this clone: At one end the junction does not follow the germline gene, possibly because of a read error. This chain connects TRBV28 to TRBJ2-7; D may be TRBD1 (6 bases). The germline V gene has CDR1 MDHEN and CDR2 SYDVKM. The CDR3 covers 12 residues. The CDR3: CASTRFRGSSEF. The CDR3 DNA is TGTGCCAGCACCCGCTTCAGGGGTTCCTCCGAGTTC.

The chain carries TRBV15 and TRBJ2-1, with 9 bases lining up with TRBD1. The CDR3 is 15 residues long. Germline V gene sequence: CDR1 LNHNV, CDR2 YYDKDF (reference sequence). The ends lost 5 bases at V and 10 bases at J; junction bases unmatched: 12. CDR3 bases: TGTGCCACCAGCCCAGGAGCAACAGGGGGCAACGAGCAGTTCTTC. Protein product: CATSPGATGGNEQFF.

In nucleotides, the CDR3 is TGTGCCAGCACGATGGGAAGGGGATCCTACAATGAGCAGTTCTTC. Encoded protein: CASTMGRGSYNEQFF. V usage is TRBV9 and J usage is TRBJ2-1; weak D call: TRBD1 (5 bases). The germline CDR1 and CDR2 sequences are SGDLS and YYNGEE. V lost 6 bases, J lost 1 base, and 14 bases lay in between. This CDR3 has 15 residues.

The rearrangement uses TRBV19 and TRBJ2-7; TRBD1 matches at 11 bases. CDR1 is LNHDA, CDR2 SQIVND, per germline (reference sequence). The CDR3 runs to 17 residues. The V and J ends lost 4 bases and 3 bases, in that order; junction bases with no gene match: 11. In nucleotides, the CDR3 is TGTGCCAGTAGTACCGCCGGGACAGGGGGGTTCGGCTACGAGCAGTACTTC. It codes for CASSTAGTGGFGYEQYF.

The genes are TRBV19 and TRBJ2-5, with a possible D match to TRBD1 (5 bases). Trimming took off 6 bases at V and 4 bases at J, with 15 bases between the two ends. The CDR3 has 14 amino acids. Looked up from germline, CDR1 is LNHDA and CDR2 is SQIVND (reference sequence). Written as DNA, the CDR3 is TGTGCCAGTAGGATGGGGCAGGCAGCAGAGACCCAGTACTTC. This sequence encodes CASRMGQAAETQYF.

This clone was seen a single time. J is TRBJ2-5 and V is TRBV9; 9 bases are shared with TRBD1. Germline CDR1 reads SGDLS; CDR2 reads YYNGEE. The CDR3 has 14 amino acids. V lost 4 bases, J lost 5 bases, and 6 bases stayed unmatched. In nucleotides, the CDR3 is TGTGCCAGCAGCACGGGACAGGGCGAGGAGACCCAGTACTTC. It encodes CASSTGQGEETQYF.

This chain connects TRBV29-1 to TRBJ2-1; the D gene could be TRBD1 or TRBD2 (5 bases each). The CDR3 sequence is 13 residues long. Looked up from germline, CDR1 is SQVTM and CDR2 is ANQGSEA. Trimming took off 3 bases at V and 8 bases at J, with 14 bases between the two ends. The CDR3 nucleotides read TGCAGCGTTGAGGGACGCGGGTTAGATGAGCAGTTCTTC. Its protein product is CSVEGRGLDEQFF.

The chain is built from TRBV7-6 and TRBJ2-5; 10 nucleotides match TRBD2. The CDR3 is 19 amino acids. With 5 bases clipped from V and 2 bases from J, the junction kept 17 bases outside the gene matches. The V gene's germline CDR1 is SGHVS and CDR2 FNYEAQ. The CDR3 is CASSKRGASGLAVQETQYF. CDR3 coding DNA: TGTGCCAGCAGCAAAAGAGGAGCCAGCGGACTAGCGGTTCAAGAGACCCAGTACTTC.

The chain employs TRBV5-1 and TRBJ1-2, with TRBD1 matching over 11 bases. The germline CDR1 and CDR2 sequences are SGHRS and YFSETQ. The trim removed 0 bases at V and 2 bases at J, leaving 6 bases unmatched. This CDR3 spans 17 amino acids. The DNA of the CDR3 is TGCGCCAGCAGCTTGGCGAGTGGGACAGGGGGAAACTATGGCTACACCTTC. Its protein is CASSLASGTGGNYGYTF. The full variable domain, in which reference TRBV5-1 and TRBJ1-2 provide the parts outside the CDR3, is KAGVTQTPRYLIKTRGQQVTLSCSPISGHRSVSWYQQTPGQGLQFLFEYFSETQRNKGNFPGRFSGRQFSNSRSEMNVSTLELGDSALYLCASSLASGTGGNYGYTFGSGTRLTVV.

A word on this clone: Other DNA sequences in the same sample also yield this CDR3. The J gene is TRBJ2-3, the V gene TRBV5-1; no clear D gene. Germline CDR1 is SGHRS and CDR2 is YFSETQ. V lost 2 bases to trimming and J lost 0 bases, with 7 bases between them. This CDR3 is built from 14 residues. The CDR3 bases are TGCGCCAGCAGCTTTCGTTCTAGCACAGATACGCAGTATTTT. Translation gives CASSFRSSTDTQYF.

The rearrangement links TRBV6-6 to TRBJ2-4, with D perhaps assigned TRBD1 or TRBD2 (5 bases each). V lost 2 bases and J 0 bases, leaving 5 bases between the germline ends. Per germline, CDR1 MNHNY and CDR2 SVGAGI (reference sequence). The CDR3 has 14 residues. CDR3: CASSYGTAKNIQYF. The CDR3 DNA follows: TGTGCCAGCAGTTACGGGACAGCCAAAAACATTCAGTACTTC.

The CDR3 loop is CAISESSGGTTGELFF. Written as DNA, the CDR3 is TGTGCCATCAGTGAGTCCTCAGGGGGGACCACCGGGGAGCTGTTTTTT. The gene calls are TRBV10-3 and TRBJ2-2; possibly TRBD1 for D (7 bases). Deletions cut 0 bases from V and 4 bases from J, with 12 bases between. The CDR3 contains 16 residues. Germline CDR1 ENHRY, CDR2 SYGVKD.

The gene calls are TRBV10-1 and TRBJ2-1; 8 positions agree with TRBD2. With 4 bases clipped from V and 2 bases from J, the junction kept 10 bases outside the gene matches. The CDR3 runs to 17 residues. Germline loops: CDR1 WNHNN, CDR2 SYGVQD (reference sequence). The CDR3 is CASSGSGRLGTYNEQFF. The CDR3 DNA sequence: TGCGCCAGCAGTGGAAGCGGGAGATTAGGAACCTACAATGAGCAGTTCTTC.

The chain is built from TRBV11-1 and TRBJ1-6; D may be TRBD1 (5 bases). Germline V gene sequence: CDR1 SGHAT, CDR2 FQDESV (reference sequence). This CDR3 has 14 residues. Trimming removed 3 bases at V and 9 bases at J, with 12 bases between. The CDR3 sequence: CASSLQGQGSPLHF. Written as DNA, the CDR3 is TGTGCCAGCAGCTTGCAGGGTCAGGGTTCACCCCTCCACTTT.

Worth noting for this clone: Germline and junction disagree at one end, which may indicate a read error. The genes are TRBV5-4 and TRBJ2-7; either TRBD1 or TRBD2 may supply D (5 bases each). The length of the CDR3 is 11 residues. The germline CDR1 and CDR2 sequences are SGHNT and YYREEE (reference sequence). CDR3 coding DNA: TGTGCCAGCACCCCGACGAGGGGCCCGACTTTC. Encoded protein: CASTPTRGPTF.

This clone was detected ten times or more. The chain combines TRBV4-2 with TRBJ2-2; D ambiguous. Germline V gives CDR1 LGHNA, CDR2 YNFKEQ. V dropped 3 bases and J dropped 3 bases, with 11 bases sitting between them. The CDR3 is 15 residues long. The CDR3 here is CASSQIQSDTGELFF. DNA of the CDR3: TGTGCCAGCAGCCAGATCCAAAGCGACACCGGGGAGCTGTTTTTT.

V and J are TRBV28 and TRBJ2-3, with D possibly TRBD2 on 5 matching bases. Trimming removed 6 bases at V and 0 bases at J, with 13 bases between. Germline values: CDR1 MDHEN, CDR2 SYDVKM. The CDR3 totals 15 residues. CDR3 amino acids: CASSRWRLSTDTQYF. For the CDR3, the DNA is TGTGCCAGCAGCCGATGGAGGCTTAGCACAGATACGCAGTATTTT.

This rearrangement joins TRBV21-1 to TRBJ1-5. TRBV21-1 is assigned pseudogene status. The CDR3 consists of 16 residues. The CDR3 region has the DNA TGTGCCAGCAGCAAAGCGCTTTCGGGGTCCCCCCAGCCCCAGCATTTT. It yields the protein CASSKALSGSPQPQHF.

J is TRBJ2-7 and V is TRBV30; D remains ambiguous. The CDR3 has 12 residues. The V gene's germline CDR1 is GTSNPN and CDR2 SVGIG (reference sequence). V lost 3 bases and J 4 bases, leaving 10 bases between the germline ends. The CDR3 bases are TGTGCCTGGAGCGGCTCCATATACGAGCAGTACTTC. This codes for CAWSGSIYEQYF.